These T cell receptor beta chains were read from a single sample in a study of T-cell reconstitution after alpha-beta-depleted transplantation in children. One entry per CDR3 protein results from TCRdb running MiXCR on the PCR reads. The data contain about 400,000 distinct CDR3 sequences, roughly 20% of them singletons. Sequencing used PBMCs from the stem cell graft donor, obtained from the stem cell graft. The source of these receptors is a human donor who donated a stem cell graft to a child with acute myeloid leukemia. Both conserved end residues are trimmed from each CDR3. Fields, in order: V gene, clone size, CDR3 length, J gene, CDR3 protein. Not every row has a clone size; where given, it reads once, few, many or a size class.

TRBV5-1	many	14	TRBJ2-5	ASSFNAGDRGETQY
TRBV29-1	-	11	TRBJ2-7	SARDRGPHEQY
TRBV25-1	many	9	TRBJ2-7	ASSLFYEQY
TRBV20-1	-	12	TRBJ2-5	SAIQGLGRETQY
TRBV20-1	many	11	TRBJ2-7	SARGQGNHEQY
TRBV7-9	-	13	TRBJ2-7	ASSLGARDTYEQY
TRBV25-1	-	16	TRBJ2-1	ASSDPPGQGPNHNEQF
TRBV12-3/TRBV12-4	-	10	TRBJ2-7	ASSSSPYEQY
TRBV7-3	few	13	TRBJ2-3	ASSLYGRVQDTQY
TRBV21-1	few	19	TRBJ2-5	ASSKGRGQRSPYTPQETQY
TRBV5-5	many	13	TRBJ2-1	ASSLLAGHYNEQF
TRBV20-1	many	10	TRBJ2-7	SAIAGGYEQY
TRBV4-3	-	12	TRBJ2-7	ASSAGRSYYEQY
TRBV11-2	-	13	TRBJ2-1	ASSFLAGREDEQF
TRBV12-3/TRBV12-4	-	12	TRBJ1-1	ASSWTGMNAEAF
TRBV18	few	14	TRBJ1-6	ASSPVSQGLGSPLH
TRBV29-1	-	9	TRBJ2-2	SANRGGELF
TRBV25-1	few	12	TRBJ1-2	ASSFRGSNYGYT
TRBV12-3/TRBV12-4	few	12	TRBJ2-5	ASSLGPPQETQY
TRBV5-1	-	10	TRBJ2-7	ASSVLNYEQY
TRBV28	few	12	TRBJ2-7	ASSFRVSYYEQY
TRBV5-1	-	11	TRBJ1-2	ASSLSDDYGYT
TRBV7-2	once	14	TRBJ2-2	ASSLGWGSNTGELF
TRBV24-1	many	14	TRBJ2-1	ATSDFVTETYNEQF
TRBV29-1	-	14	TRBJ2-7	SVGFSVAGLAYEQY